This T cell receptor beta chain was sequenced during a study of identical twins. TCRdb processed the 5' RACE reads anew with MiXCR; each CDR3 protein has one entry. The top ten clones hold approximately 3.2% of a sample with around 570,000 distinct CDR3 sequences, more than 9% of them seen once. The table lists this clonotype with many counts. The same data also contributed to another study, on yellow fever vaccine responses in identical twins.

Sequenced input: PBMCs. The source is a woman aged 18-29 years in good health.

CDR3 in DNA: TGTGCCAGCAGTTACGGAGGGGGGAGTCAGCCCCAGCATTTT. Its translation: CASSYGGGSQPQHF. This chain uses TRBV6-5 with TRBJ1-5, with D possibly matching TRBD1 (6 bases). Germline-derived CDR1 and CDR2 are MNHEY and SVGAGI. The CDR3 runs to 14 residues. The V and J ends lost 2 bases and 6 bases respectively, with 11 bases between them.